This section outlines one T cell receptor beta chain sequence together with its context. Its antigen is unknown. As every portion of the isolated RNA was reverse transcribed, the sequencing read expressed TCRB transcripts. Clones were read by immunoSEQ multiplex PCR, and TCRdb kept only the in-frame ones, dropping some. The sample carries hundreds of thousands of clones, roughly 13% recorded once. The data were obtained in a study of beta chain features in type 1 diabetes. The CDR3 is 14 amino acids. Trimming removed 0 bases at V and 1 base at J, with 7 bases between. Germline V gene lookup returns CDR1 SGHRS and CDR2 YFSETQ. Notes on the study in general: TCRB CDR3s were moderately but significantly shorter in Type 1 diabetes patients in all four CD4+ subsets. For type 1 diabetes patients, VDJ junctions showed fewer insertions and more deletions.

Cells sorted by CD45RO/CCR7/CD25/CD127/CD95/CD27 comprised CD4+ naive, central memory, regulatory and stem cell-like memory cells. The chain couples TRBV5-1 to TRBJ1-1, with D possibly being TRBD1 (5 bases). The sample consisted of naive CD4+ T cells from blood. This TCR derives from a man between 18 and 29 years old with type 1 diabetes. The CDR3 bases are TGCGCCAGCAGCTTGGGAGGGGCGAACACTGAAGCTTTCTTT. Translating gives CASSLGGANTEAFF.